The next 5 T cell receptor beta chains were all read from a single sample in a study of post-analysis software for immune sequencing data. Overall study results and limits: Five or six TRBV segments were more frequent in patients than controls; TRBV5-6, TRBV5-1 and TRBV20-1 belonged to this group.

Unique-molecular-identifier-tagged TCR beta cDNA libraries were used. TCRdb re-called the PCR reads through MiXCR, storing one row per CDR3 protein. Of almost 700,000 distinct CDR3 sequences listed, over 45% are singletons. These receptors' antigens are unknown. The sequencing input was blood. The receptors come from a girl aged 2 to 10 with multiple sclerosis.

The J gene is TRBJ2-7, the V gene TRBV4-1; D not resolved. This CDR3 region has 14 residues. V was pared by 0 bases and J by 2 bases, with 8 bases between. Germline V lookup: CDR1 MGHRA, CDR2 YSYEKL. The CDR3 loop is CASSQDLQAYEQYF. The CDR3 bases are TGCGCCAGCAGCCAAGATCTCCAGGCCTACGAGCAGTACTTC.

The V call is TRBV10-2, the J call TRBJ1-5; D may be TRBD1 (5 bases). The CDR3 consists of 14 residues. Germline assignment: CDR1 WSHSY and CDR2 SAAADI. The germline V and J ends were trimmed by 4 bases and 8 bases, with 15 bases remaining between them. The CDR3 sequence is CASSAQVGGEPQHF. For the CDR3, the DNA is TGCGCCAGCAGTGCACAGGTCGGAGGTGAGCCCCAGCATTTT.

The V and J genes are TRBV4-2 and TRBJ2-7; 11 nucleotides align to TRBD2. The junction had 4 bases not matched to a gene; V was cut back by 1 base and J by 2 bases. Germline CDR1 is LGHNA and CDR2 is YNFKEQ. The CDR3 runs 16 residues. CDR3 residues: CASSQVETSGAYEQYF. As DNA, the CDR3 is TGTGCCAGCAGCCAAGTGGAGACTAGCGGGGCCTACGAGCAGTACTTC.

The chain has TRBV5-1 and TRBJ2-3, with a tentative D call TRBD1 (6 bases). The germline V gene has CDR1 SGHRS and CDR2 YFSETQ. There are 15 residues in the CDR3. V was clipped by 4 bases and J by 2 bases, with 14 bases between them. CDR3 region: CASSRRTEITDTQYF. In DNA, the CDR3 is TGCGCCAGCAGCAGGCGGACAGAAATCACAGATACGCAGTATTTT.

This clonotype appeared a few times. The chain carries TRBV10-3 and TRBJ2-1, with 8 bases aligning to TRBD1. Germline assignment: CDR1 ENHRY and CDR2 SYGVKD. This CDR3 contains 17 residues. V was clipped by 0 bases and J by 2 bases; unmatched bases: 6. The CDR3, as DNA: TGTGCCATCAGTGAGTCTCCGGACAGGGCCCCCTACAATGAGCAGTTCTTC. This sequence encodes CAISESPDRAPYNEQFF.